These T cell receptor beta chains were read from a single sample in a study of cytotoxic CD8 clonotypes in ibrutinib-treated CLL. Method: immunoSEQ multiplex PCR; TCRdb's copy keeps in-frame clones and lacks some. The table includes about 160,000 clones, about 88% detected once. Sequencing was performed on PBMCs, taken at disease progression, from a patient treated with ibrutinib. Every receptor here comes from a human donor with chronic lymphocytic leukemia. Both conserved end residues are trimmed from each CDR3. The D gene is left open where the match is weak.

V gene	D gene	J gene	CDR3 protein
TRBV10-3	TRBD2	TRBJ2-7	ATRKVRSSGSYEQY
TRBV4-1	TRBD1	TRBJ1-1	ASSQAGTGAMNTEAF
TRBV5-1	-	TRBJ1-1	ASSFTGALNTEAF
TRBV5-6	-	TRBJ1-3	ASSFYGQQGPGNTIY
TRBV15	-	TRBJ1-5	AARMLCLQPQH
TRBV19	-	TRBJ1-4	ASSINVNGEKLF
TRBV7-9	-	TRBJ2-7	ASSLEPSRTYEQY
TRBV5-4	-	TRBJ2-3	ASSLRRPSTDTQY
TRBV7-9	-	TRBJ1-2	ASSSELGTERYGYT
TRBV19	-	TRBJ1-1	ASKNLNTEAF
TRBV19	-	TRBJ1-2	ASSIRVRQVDYGYT
TRBV2	-	TRBJ1-5	ASSGEKVLGNQPQH
TRBV7-9	TRBD2	TRBJ2-1	ASSFTSGTNEQF
TRBV6-1	TRBD1	TRBJ1-1	ASSTGQGIQAF
TRBV7-3	TRBD1	TRBJ2-5	ASSRAGDRGETQY
TRBV9	-	TRBJ2-7	ASGLSGLSEQY
TRBV7-9	-	TRBJ2-3	ASADSRGDTQY
TRBV6-1	TRBD1	TRBJ1-5	ASTLTGGPNQPQH
TRBV5-1	-	TRBJ2-1	ASTMGIDLYNEQF
TRBV27	-	TRBJ1-5	ASSITGNGQPQH
TRBV9	-	TRBJ2-7	ASSKDRGGVAGVHEQY
TRBV7-8	-	TRBJ1-1	ASSLVRAGNTEAF
TRBV6-5	TRBD2	TRBJ2-7	ASSYGGVLSYEQY
TRBV29-1	-	TRBJ2-7	SVEEPRGNYEQY
TRBV9	TRBD2	TRBJ2-2	ASSKTSAGELF
TRBV11-3	TRBD2	TRBJ2-3	ASSLRGETQY
TRBV30	-	TRBJ1-1	AWSVRMNTEAF
TRBV28	-	TRBJ1-1	ASSRDGIRYTEAF
TRBV28	TRBD2	TRBJ2-7	ASSLPSGRNYEQY
TRBV4-1	TRBD2	TRBJ2-1	ASSPLAGGYNEQF
TRBV6-1	TRBD1	TRBJ1-2	ASSEAFRQGFGYGYT
TRBV7-2	-	TRBJ2-2	ALRVANTGELF
TRBV16	TRBD1	TRBJ1-1	ASSQSGQGYTEAF
TRBV9	TRBD2	TRBJ2-3	ASSVGLAGADTQY